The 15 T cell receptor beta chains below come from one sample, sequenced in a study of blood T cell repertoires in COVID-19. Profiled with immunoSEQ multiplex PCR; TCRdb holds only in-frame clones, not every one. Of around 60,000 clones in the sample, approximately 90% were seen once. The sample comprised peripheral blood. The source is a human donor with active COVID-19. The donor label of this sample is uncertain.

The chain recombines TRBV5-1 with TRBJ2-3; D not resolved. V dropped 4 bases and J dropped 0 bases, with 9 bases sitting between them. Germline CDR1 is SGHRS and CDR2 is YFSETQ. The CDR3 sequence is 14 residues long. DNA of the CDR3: TGCGCCAGCAGCCCTATAGTTAGCACAGATACGCAGTATTTT. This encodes CASSPIVSTDTQYF.

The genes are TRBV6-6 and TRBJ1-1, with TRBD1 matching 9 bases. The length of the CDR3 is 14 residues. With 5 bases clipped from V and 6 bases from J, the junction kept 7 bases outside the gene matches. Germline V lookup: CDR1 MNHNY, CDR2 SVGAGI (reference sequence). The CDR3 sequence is CASSTTGGTPEAFF. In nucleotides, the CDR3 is TGTGCCAGCAGTACGACAGGGGGAACCCCTGAAGCTTTCTTT.

The chain's CDR3 is CSVLHTSGRRANEKLFF. The DNA of the CDR3 is TGCAGCGTTCTCCACACCTCAGGGAGGAGGGCTAATGAAAAACTGTTTTTT. This chain joins TRBV29-1 and TRBJ1-4, with D possibly matching TRBD1 (5 bases). The CDR3 loop spans 17 amino acids. V gave up 5 bases and J gave up 3 bases, with 22 bases separating them. CDR1 and CDR2 from the germline V gene are SQVTM and ANQGSEA.

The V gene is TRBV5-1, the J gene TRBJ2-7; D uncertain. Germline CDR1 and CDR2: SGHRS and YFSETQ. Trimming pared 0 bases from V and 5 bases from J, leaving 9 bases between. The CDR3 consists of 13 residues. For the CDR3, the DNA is TGCGCCAGCAGCTTGGAGGTAGCAAACGAGCAGTACTTC. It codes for CASSLEVANEQYF.

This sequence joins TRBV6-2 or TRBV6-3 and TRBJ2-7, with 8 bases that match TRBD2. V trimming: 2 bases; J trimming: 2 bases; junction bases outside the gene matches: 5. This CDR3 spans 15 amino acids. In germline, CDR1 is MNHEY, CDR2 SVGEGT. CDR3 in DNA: TGTGCCAGCAGTTACCTCGCGCGGGGGGCCTACGAGCAGTACTTC. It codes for CASSYLARGAYEQYF.

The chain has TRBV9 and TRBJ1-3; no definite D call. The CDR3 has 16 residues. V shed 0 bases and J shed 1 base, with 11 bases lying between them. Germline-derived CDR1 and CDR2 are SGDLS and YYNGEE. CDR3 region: CASSVGQWASGNTIYF. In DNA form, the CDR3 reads TGTGCCAGCAGCGTAGGGCAGTGGGCTTCTGGAAACACCATATATTTT.

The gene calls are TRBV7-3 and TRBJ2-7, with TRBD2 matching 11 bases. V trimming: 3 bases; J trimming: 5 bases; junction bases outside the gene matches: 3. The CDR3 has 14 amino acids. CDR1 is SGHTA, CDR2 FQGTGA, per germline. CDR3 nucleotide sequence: TGTGCCAGCAGCTTGTCTAGCGGGAGGCACGAGCAGTACTTC. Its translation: CASSLSSGRHEQYF.

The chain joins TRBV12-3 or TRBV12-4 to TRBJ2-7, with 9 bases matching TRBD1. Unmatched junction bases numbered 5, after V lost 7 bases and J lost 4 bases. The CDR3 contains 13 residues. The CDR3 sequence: CASKGQGTYEQYF. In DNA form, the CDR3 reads TGTGCCAGCAAGGGACAGGGCACATACGAGCAGTACTTC.

The DNA of the CDR3 is TGTGCCAGCAGCTTAGAGGGGGCTAACTATGGCTACACCTTC. Protein: CASSLEGANYGYTF. The chain employs TRBV7-2 and TRBJ1-2, with a tentative D call TRBD1 (6 bases). V was clipped by 1 base and J by 0 bases, with 6 bases between them. CDR3 size: 14 residues. Per the germline V gene, CDR1 is SGHTA and CDR2 is FQGNSA.

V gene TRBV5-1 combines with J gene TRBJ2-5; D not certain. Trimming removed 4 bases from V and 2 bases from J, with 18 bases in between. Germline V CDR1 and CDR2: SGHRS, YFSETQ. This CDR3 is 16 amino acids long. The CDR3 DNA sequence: TGCGCCAGCAGCCAAAACGTAGCCCAGCCTCAAGAGACCCAGTACTTC. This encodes CASSQNVAQPQETQYF.

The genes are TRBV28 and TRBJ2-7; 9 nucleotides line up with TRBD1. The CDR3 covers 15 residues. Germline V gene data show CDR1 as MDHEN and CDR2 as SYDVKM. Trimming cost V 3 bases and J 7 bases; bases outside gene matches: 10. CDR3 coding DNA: TGTGCCAGCAGTTTGGGCGGGACAGGGACCTGGGAGCAGTACTTC. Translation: CASSLGGTGTWEQYF.

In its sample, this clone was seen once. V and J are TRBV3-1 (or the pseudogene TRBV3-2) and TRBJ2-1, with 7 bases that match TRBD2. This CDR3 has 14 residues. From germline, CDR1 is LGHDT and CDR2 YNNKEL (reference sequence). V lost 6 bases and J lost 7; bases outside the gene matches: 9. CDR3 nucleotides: TGTGCCAGCAGACCGCCGGGAGGTCTAAATGAGCAGTTCTTC. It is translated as CASRPPGGLNEQFF.

DNA for the CDR3: TGTGCCAGCAGCTCATACGGGACAGGGAACACTGAAGCTTTCTTT. It specifies CASSSYGTGNTEAFF. This chain links TRBV5-4 with TRBJ1-1; TRBD1 agrees at 8 bases. V trimming: 3 bases; J trimming: 1 base; junction bases outside the gene matches: 5. The length of the CDR3 is 15 residues. Germline-derived CDR1 and CDR2 are SGHNT and YYREEE (reference sequence).

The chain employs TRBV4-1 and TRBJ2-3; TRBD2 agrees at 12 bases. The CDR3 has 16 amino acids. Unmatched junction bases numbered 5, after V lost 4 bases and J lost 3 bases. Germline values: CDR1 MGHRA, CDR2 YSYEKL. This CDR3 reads CASSPGLAGKTDTQYF. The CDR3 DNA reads TGCGCCAGCAGCCCCGGACTAGCGGGGAAAACAGATACGCAGTATTTT.

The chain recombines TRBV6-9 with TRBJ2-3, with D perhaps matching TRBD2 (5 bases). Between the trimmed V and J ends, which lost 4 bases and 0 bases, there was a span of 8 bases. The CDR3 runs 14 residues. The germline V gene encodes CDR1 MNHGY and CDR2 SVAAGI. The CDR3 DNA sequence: TGTGCCAGCAGTTTACTAGTAAGCACAGATACGCAGTATTTT. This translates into CASSLLVSTDTQYF.